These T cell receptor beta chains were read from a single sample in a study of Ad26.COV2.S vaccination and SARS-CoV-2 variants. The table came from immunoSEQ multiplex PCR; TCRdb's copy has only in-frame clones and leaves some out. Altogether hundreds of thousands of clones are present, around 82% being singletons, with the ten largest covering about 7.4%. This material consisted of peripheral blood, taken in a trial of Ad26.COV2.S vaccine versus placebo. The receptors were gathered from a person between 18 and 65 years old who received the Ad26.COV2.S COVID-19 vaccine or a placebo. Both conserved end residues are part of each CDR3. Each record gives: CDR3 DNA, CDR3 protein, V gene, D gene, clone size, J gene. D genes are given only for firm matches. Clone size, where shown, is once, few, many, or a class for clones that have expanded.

CDR3nt: TGTGCCAGCACAGAACAGGGTAAGGCTAACTACGAGCAGTACTTC; CDR3aa: CASTEQGKANYEQYF; v_gene: TRBV28; d_gene: .; abundance: .; j_gene: TRBJ2-7
CDR3nt: TGTGCCAGCAGCCCGCGCAAGGACCTACAAGAGACCCAGTACTTC; CDR3aa: CASSPRKDLQETQYF; v_gene: TRBV14; d_gene: .; abundance: once; j_gene: TRBJ2-5
CDR3nt: TGCGCCAGCAGCCAAGATCCACAGGTTTACATTCAGTACTTC; CDR3aa: CASSQDPQVYIQYF; v_gene: TRBV4-1; d_gene: .; abundance: .; j_gene: TRBJ2-4
CDR3nt: TGTGCCACCAGCAGAGATCTGTCGATCGGCTACACCTTC; CDR3aa: CATSRDLSIGYTF; v_gene: TRBV15; d_gene: .; abundance: .; j_gene: TRBJ1-2
CDR3nt: TGTGCCAGCAGCTTAGGCGAGATCTACTACGAGCAGTACTTC; CDR3aa: CASSLGEIYYEQYF; v_gene: TRBV7-6; d_gene: .; abundance: .; j_gene: TRBJ2-7
CDR3nt: TGTGCCAGCAGCTGGGGACAGGGGAACACTGAAGCTTTCTTT; CDR3aa: CASSWGQGNTEAFF; v_gene: TRBV7-8; d_gene: TRBD1; abundance: few; j_gene: TRBJ1-1
CDR3nt: TGTGCCAGCAGCGTAGGGGGTCAAGAGACCCAGTACTTC; CDR3aa: CASSVGGQETQYF; v_gene: TRBV9; d_gene: .; abundance: .; j_gene: TRBJ2-5
CDR3nt: TGCGCCAGCAGCCCTCCGGGACTAGGCACAGATACGCAGTATTTT; CDR3aa: CASSPPGLGTDTQYF; v_gene: TRBV5-1; d_gene: TRBD2; abundance: .; j_gene: TRBJ2-3
CDR3nt: TGTGCCAGCAGTCATTCCGGGACTAGGGAAAATACGCAGTATTTT; CDR3aa: CASSHSGTRENTQYF; v_gene: TRBV4-2; d_gene: TRBD2; abundance: .; j_gene: TRBJ2-3
CDR3nt: TGTGCCAGCAGCCTCTATCGAAGGAAGACCAGCAACACTGAAGCTTTCTTT; CDR3aa: CASSLYRRKTSNTEAFF; v_gene: TRBV3-1/TRBV3-2; d_gene: .; abundance: .; j_gene: TRBJ1-1
CDR3nt: TGTGCCAGCACCACCGAGTGGGGGGGGACGACGGAGCAGTACTTC; CDR3aa: CASTTEWGGTTEQYF; v_gene: TRBV7-2; d_gene: TRBD2; abundance: .; j_gene: TRBJ2-7
CDR3nt: TGTGCCAGCATCCAGTCTCGGGGCACAGATACGCAGTATTTT; CDR3aa: CASIQSRGTDTQYF; v_gene: TRBV2; d_gene: .; abundance: .; j_gene: TRBJ2-3
CDR3nt: TGTGCCAGCAGTTACTCCGACAGGGGCTATGGCTACACCTTC; CDR3aa: CASSYSDRGYGYTF; v_gene: TRBV6-5; d_gene: TRBD1; abundance: .; j_gene: TRBJ1-2
CDR3nt: TGTGCCAGCAGCTTGTTGGGGCGGGGGGCCGATACGCAGTATTTT; CDR3aa: CASSLLGRGADTQYF; v_gene: TRBV5-6; d_gene: TRBD2; abundance: .; j_gene: TRBJ2-3
CDR3nt: TGTGCCACCAGCAGAGATCAGTGGGTTGCGAACACCGGGGAGCTGTTTTTT; CDR3aa: CATSRDQWVANTGELFF; v_gene: TRBV15; d_gene: .; abundance: .; j_gene: TRBJ2-2
CDR3nt: TGTGCCAGCAGCTTAGCTAGCGCCCGCACAGATACGCAGTATTTT; CDR3aa: CASSLASARTDTQYF; v_gene: TRBV7-9; d_gene: .; abundance: .; j_gene: TRBJ2-3
CDR3nt: TGTGCCAGCAGCTTTACAACGCGGGGGGGATTAGCCAAAAACATTCAGTACTTC; CDR3aa: CASSFTTRGGLAKNIQYF; v_gene: TRBV7-2; d_gene: TRBD2; abundance: .; j_gene: TRBJ2-4
CDR3nt: TGTGCCAGCAGCCCTAGCGGGAGAGCGTACAATGAGCAGTTCTTC; CDR3aa: CASSPSGRAYNEQFF; v_gene: TRBV7-9; d_gene: TRBD2; abundance: .; j_gene: TRBJ2-1
CDR3nt: TGTGCCAGCAGCTTAGACAGGGCACGTCAGCCCCAGCATTTT; CDR3aa: CASSLDRARQPQHF; v_gene: TRBV5-4; d_gene: TRBD1; abundance: .; j_gene: TRBJ1-5
CDR3nt: TGTGCCAGCTCAGATAACACAGATACGCAGTATTTT; CDR3aa: CASSDNTDTQYF; v_gene: TRBV18; d_gene: .; abundance: .; j_gene: TRBJ2-3
CDR3nt: TGTGCCAGCAGCCCCCACGCGGGGGGAGGAGATACGCAGTATTTT; CDR3aa: CASSPHAGGGDTQYF; v_gene: TRBV4-2; d_gene: TRBD2; abundance: .; j_gene: TRBJ2-3
CDR3nt: TGTGCCAGCAGTGTGCAGGGCGCTAAGTACGAGCAGTACTTC; CDR3aa: CASSVQGAKYEQYF; v_gene: TRBV2; d_gene: .; abundance: few; j_gene: TRBJ2-7
CDR3nt: TGTGCCAGCAGCTTAGTAGGTTACGAGCAGTACTTC; CDR3aa: CASSLVGYEQYF; v_gene: TRBV11-2; d_gene: .; abundance: .; j_gene: TRBJ2-7
CDR3nt: TGTGCCAGTAGTAAAGTCTCTGGAAACACCATATATTTT; CDR3aa: CASSKVSGNTIYF; v_gene: TRBV19; d_gene: .; abundance: .; j_gene: TRBJ1-3
CDR3nt: TGTGCCAGCAGCCGGGACTTTAGCTCCTACAATGAGCAGTTCTTC; CDR3aa: CASSRDFSSYNEQFF; v_gene: TRBV11-2; d_gene: .; abundance: .; j_gene: TRBJ2-1
CDR3nt: TGTGCCAGCAGCCGCGGGACAGCCTCCTACGAGCAGTACTTC; CDR3aa: CASSRGTASYEQYF; v_gene: TRBV3-1/TRBV3-2; d_gene: .; abundance: .; j_gene: TRBJ2-7
CDR3nt: TGTGCCAGCAGCCAGGGACAGGGGGCCACTGAAGCTTTCTTT; CDR3aa: CASSQGQGATEAFF; v_gene: TRBV9; d_gene: TRBD1; abundance: .; j_gene: TRBJ1-1
CDR3nt: TGTGCCAGCAGCTTGAGGGGGTCCTATGGCTACACCTTC; CDR3aa: CASSLRGSYGYTF; v_gene: TRBV5-6; d_gene: .; abundance: .; j_gene: TRBJ1-2
CDR3nt: TGTGCCAGCAGCTTCTTTTTGGTTGAGCAGTACTTC; CDR3aa: CASSFFLVEQYF; v_gene: TRBV7-9; d_gene: .; abundance: once; j_gene: TRBJ2-7
CDR3nt: TGTGCCAGCAGCCCTGGGGGACAGAGAAGTAACTATGGCTACACCTTC; CDR3aa: CASSPGGQRSNYGYTF; v_gene: TRBV7-3; d_gene: TRBD1; abundance: .; j_gene: TRBJ1-2
CDR3nt: TGTGCCACGAGCCTTCAGGAGGGTGAAGCTTTCTTT; CDR3aa: CATSLQEGEAFF; v_gene: TRBV10-3; d_gene: .; abundance: .; j_gene: TRBJ1-1
CDR3nt: TGTGCCAGCAGCTTACAGGGAGTTAGCAATCAGCCCCAGCATTTT; CDR3aa: CASSLQGVSNQPQHF; v_gene: TRBV7-8; d_gene: .; abundance: .; j_gene: TRBJ1-5
CDR3nt: TGTGCCAGCAGGAGTGACACCCACTCGGGCTCGGAGACCCAGTACTTC; CDR3aa: CASRSDTHSGSETQYF; v_gene: TRBV2; d_gene: .; abundance: once; j_gene: TRBJ2-5
CDR3nt: TGTGCCAGCAGCCCGCGGGGGAAATCCTACAATGAGCAGTTCTTC; CDR3aa: CASSPRGKSYNEQFF; v_gene: TRBV3-1/TRBV3-2; d_gene: TRBD2; abundance: once; j_gene: TRBJ2-1
CDR3nt: TGTGCCAGCAGTACCCGGGCCGACAATCAGCCCCAGCATTTT; CDR3aa: CASSTRADNQPQHF; v_gene: TRBV6-5; d_gene: .; abundance: .; j_gene: TRBJ1-5
CDR3nt: TGTGCCAGCAGCTTAGTAGGGGACAGGGCAGACGAGCAGTACTTC; CDR3aa: CASSLVGDRADEQYF; v_gene: TRBV7-2; d_gene: TRBD1; abundance: once; j_gene: TRBJ2-7
CDR3nt: TGTGCCAGCAGCTGGCTAGGGGGCACTAGCACAGATACGCAGTATTTT; CDR3aa: CASSWLGGTSTDTQYF; v_gene: TRBV5-5; d_gene: TRBD1; abundance: .; j_gene: TRBJ2-3
CDR3nt: TGTGCCAGCAGCCCAGGGGACAGACTCTTTACACGAGGAAAACTGTTTTTT; CDR3aa: CASSPGDRLFTRGKLFF; v_gene: TRBV7-9; d_gene: TRBD1; abundance: .; j_gene: TRBJ1-4
CDR3nt: TGTGTCAAGACATCCAGAGCTAGCAATCAGCCCCAGCATTTT; CDR3aa: CVKTSRASNQPQHF; v_gene: TRBV19; d_gene: .; abundance: .; j_gene: TRBJ1-5
CDR3nt: TGTGCCAGCAGCGTATCCTCTAGCGGGGTCAAGGGTGAGCAGTTCTTC; CDR3aa: CASSVSSSGVKGEQFF; v_gene: TRBV9; d_gene: TRBD2; abundance: .; j_gene: TRBJ2-1
CDR3nt: TGCGCCAGCAGGACCACCCCACGTGAGACCCAGTACTTC; CDR3aa: CASRTTPRETQYF; v_gene: TRBV5-1; d_gene: .; abundance: .; j_gene: TRBJ2-5
CDR3nt: TGTGCCAGCAGCCAAGCGAGGGGGGCTTCCACAGATACGCAGTATTTT; CDR3aa: CASSQARGASTDTQYF; v_gene: TRBV3-1/TRBV3-2; d_gene: .; abundance: .; j_gene: TRBJ2-3
CDR3nt: TGTGCCAGCAGCCAATTAAGGGGAGAGACCCAGTACTTC; CDR3aa: CASSQLRGETQYF; v_gene: TRBV16; d_gene: .; abundance: .; j_gene: TRBJ2-5
CDR3nt: TGCGCCAGCAGCTTGGGACTAGCGGGATTCACAGATACGCAGTATTTT; CDR3aa: CASSLGLAGFTDTQYF; v_gene: TRBV5-1; d_gene: TRBD2; abundance: .; j_gene: TRBJ2-3
CDR3nt: TGTGCCAGCGGGAACGGACAGGAAAATTCACCCCTCCACTTT; CDR3aa: CASGNGQENSPLHF; v_gene: TRBV6-5; d_gene: TRBD1; abundance: .; j_gene: TRBJ1-6
CDR3nt: TGTGCCACCAGTTTTGGACTAGCGGGGCTTAGAGATACGCAGTATTTT; CDR3aa: CATSFGLAGLRDTQYF; v_gene: TRBV15; d_gene: TRBD2; abundance: .; j_gene: TRBJ2-3
CDR3nt: TGCAGTGCTAGTCCGGCAGGGACCTACGAGCAGTACTTC; CDR3aa: CSASPAGTYEQYF; v_gene: TRBV20-1; d_gene: .; abundance: .; j_gene: TRBJ2-7
CDR3nt: TGTGCCAGCAGCCGAACAGGGGCCCCGTATGGCTACACCTTC; CDR3aa: CASSRTGAPYGYTF; v_gene: TRBV5-5; d_gene: TRBD1; abundance: .; j_gene: TRBJ1-2
CDR3nt: TGCGCCAGCAGCCAAGGAACTTGGACTAGCAAGGATACGCAGTATTTT; CDR3aa: CASSQGTWTSKDTQYF; v_gene: TRBV4-1; d_gene: TRBD2; abundance: once; j_gene: TRBJ2-3
CDR3nt: TGTGCCAGCAGCTTGGGGACTAGCAGGGAGACCCAGTACTTC; CDR3aa: CASSLGTSRETQYF; v_gene: TRBV5-4; d_gene: TRBD2; abundance: .; j_gene: TRBJ2-5
CDR3nt: TGTGCCAGCAGCCTACAGAGTTATGACACCGGGGAGCTGTTTTTT; CDR3aa: CASSLQSYDTGELFF; v_gene: TRBV9; d_gene: .; abundance: .; j_gene: TRBJ2-2
CDR3nt: TGCGCCAGCAGCGGGACAGGGGGGACAGATACGCAGTATTTT; CDR3aa: CASSGTGGTDTQYF; v_gene: TRBV10-1; d_gene: TRBD1; abundance: once; j_gene: TRBJ2-3
CDR3nt: TGTGCCAGCAGTTACTCAACAGGAGCTAACTATGGCTACACCTTC; CDR3aa: CASSYSTGANYGYTF; v_gene: TRBV6-5; d_gene: .; abundance: .; j_gene: TRBJ1-2
CDR3nt: TGTGCCAGCAGCCCCGGGACAGGACCCTATGGCTACACCTTC; CDR3aa: CASSPGTGPYGYTF; v_gene: TRBV2; d_gene: TRBD1; abundance: .; j_gene: TRBJ1-2